The rows below give T cell receptor beta chains drawn from one sample of a study of T cell responses to AZD1222 COVID-19 vaccine. Profiled with immunoSEQ multiplex PCR; TCRdb holds only in-frame clones, not every one. The sample has tens of thousands of clones; about 79% are singletons. The material sequenced was peripheral blood, taken on day 0 of AZD1222 vaccination. The receptors were sampled from an adult in good health. Both conserved end residues are part of each CDR3. The order of the fields is D gene, V gene, J gene, clone size, CDR3 length, CDR3 DNA, CDR3 protein. The D gene is left open where the match is weak. Clone size is not always given. Where it is, it says once, few, many or a class for expanded clones.

TRBD2,TRBV6-5,TRBJ2-6,-,14,TGTGCCAGCAAGAGAAGCGGGATTGATCCCGTCCTGACTTTC,CASKRSGIDPVLTF
-,TRBV20-1,TRBJ2-3,-,11,TGCAGTGCTGGACCGACAGATACGCAGTATTTT,CSAGPTDTQYF
-,TRBV7-9,TRBJ2-2,-,15,TGTGCCAGCAGTCAGTGGGGGACGGTATCCGGGGAGCTGTTTTTT,CASSQWGTVSGELFF
TRBD2,TRBV11-3,TRBJ2-1,-,15,TGTGCCAGCAGCTTAGGGCTAGCGGGAGTACATGAGCAGTTCTTC,CASSLGLAGVHEQFF
-,TRBV10-3,TRBJ1-2,-,14,TGTGCCATCAGGGAACTTCCTTCGTTCTATGGCTACACCTTC,CAIRELPSFYGYTF
TRBD2,TRBV9,TRBJ2-1,-,15,TGTGCCAGCACCCGAGAGCGGGACTTCTACAATGAGCAGTTCTTC,CASTRERDFYNEQFF
-,TRBV7-9,TRBJ2-3,-,14,TGTGCCGCCGATCGTGGAGGTGGCACAGATACGCAGTATTTT,CAADRGGGTDTQYF
-,TRBV7-9,TRBJ1-2,-,14,TGTGCCACCCCAGAGGGCGGGCCTTATTATGGCTACACCTTC,CATPEGGPYYGYTF
-,TRBV4-1,TRBJ2-7,few,16,TGCGCCAGCAGCCAAGATTCCGTGGGAGAGCGAATAGAGCAGTACTTC,CASSQDSVGERIEQYF
TRBD1,TRBV18,TRBJ1-2,-,14,TGTGCCAGCTCACCCGAAGACAGGGAAGATGGCTACACCTTC,CASSPEDREDGYTF
-,TRBV18,TRBJ1-3,-,15,TGTGCCAGCTCACCCGGGATTTCCTCTGGAAACACCATATATTTT,CASSPGISSGNTIYF
-,TRBV7-9,TRBJ1-6,-,16,TGTGCCAGCAGCTTAGTAGGGAGCTCCTATAATTCACCCCTCCACTTT,CASSLVGSSYNSPLHF
TRBD1,TRBV6-5,TRBJ1-2,-,14,TGTGCCAGCAGTCATTGGGACAGAGCTTATGGCTACACCTTC,CASSHWDRAYGYTF
-,TRBV7-3,TRBJ1-1,-,13,TGTGCCAGCAGCTCGAATGAGAACACTGAAGCTTTCTTT,CASSSNENTEAFF
-,TRBV9,TRBJ1-2,-,16,TGTGCCAGCAGCTCCCGTTTTGGAGGGGGTAATCATGGCTACACCTTC,CASSSRFGGGNHGYTF
-,TRBV19,TRBJ1-2,-,15,TGTGCCAGTACGATCGGGCCTGCTGACCGCTATGGCTACACCTTC,CASTIGPADRYGYTF
TRBD1,TRBV7-9,TRBJ1-5,-,15,TGTGCCAGCGGTGGACAGGCGAATAGCAATCAGCCCCAGCATTTT,CASGGQANSNQPQHF
TRBD1,TRBV5-6,TRBJ1-2,few,15,TGTGCCAGCAGCTTGGCGGGACAGCCTAACTATGGCTACACCTTC,CASSLAGQPNYGYTF
TRBD1,TRBV3-1/TRBV3-2,TRBJ2-3,-,15,TGTGCCAGCAGCCATAGACAGGGTTATACAGATACGCAGTATTTT,CASSHRQGYTDTQYF